A single sample gave rise to the 17 T cell receptor beta chains below, sequenced in a study of blood T cells in healthy people across ages. A second about 6 to 12 cycle PCR used barcoded and J-beta primers. TCRdb re-called the 5' RACE reads through MiXCR, storing one row per CDR3 protein. The repertoire holds 700,000 to 850,000 distinct CDR3 sequences, with roughly 53% as singletons. Material: blood. The source of these receptors is a man aged 80 or over in good health.

The chain joins TRBV3-1 to TRBJ2-1, with TRBD2 identical over 7 bases. There are 18 residues in the CDR3. The germline CDR1 and CDR2 sequences are LGHDT and YNNKEL (reference sequence). V shed 4 bases, J shed 0 bases, and the junction held 12 bases outside the gene matches. The CDR3 spells CASSLRPTSRSSYNEQFF. The CDR3 DNA reads as TGTGCCAGCAGCCTCCGCCCGACTAGCCGATCCTCCTACAATGAGCAGTTCTTC.

The rearrangement joins TRBV4-1 to TRBJ2-5; no definite D call. The DNA end lines up better with TRBJ2-7; the J call may be wrong. Germline V lookup: CDR1 MGHRA, CDR2 YSYEKL. The CDR3 runs 13 residues. The CDR3 nucleotides read TGCGCCAGCAGCCAAGGGACCCCGGACGAGCAGTACTTC. Translating it yields CASSQGTPDEQYF.

The rearrangement links TRBV6-1 to TRBJ2-5; TRBD2 aligns across 11 bases. The CDR3 runs to 16 residues. The V segment lost 6 bases and the J segment 4 bases; nucleotides outside the gene matches: 10. Germline V CDR1 and CDR2: MNHNS, SASEGT. Here the CDR3 DNA reads TGTGCCAGCAGGGTAGCGGGAGGGCCCCCTGGAGAGACCCAGTACTTC. Protein: CASRVAGGPPGETQYF.

In this sample, this clonotype turned up a few times. This chain connects TRBV20-1 to TRBJ1-5; D not certain. V shed 6 bases and J shed 5 bases, with 20 bases lying between them. The CDR3 extends over 15 amino acids. The V gene's germline CDR1 is DFQATT and CDR2 SNEGSKA (reference sequence). The CDR3 DNA reads TGCAGTGCCCCACCCGTGGATGGGCCGCATCAGCCCCAGCATTTT. Translating gives CSAPPVDGPHQPQHF.

V usage is TRBV3-1 and J usage is TRBJ2-5; D might be TRBD1 (6 bases). Looked up from germline, CDR1 is LGHDT and CDR2 is YNNKEL (reference sequence). There are 13 residues in the CDR3. Trimming cost V 4 bases and J 10 bases, with 16 bases left between them. The CDR3: CASSPGRPGVQYF. The CDR3 DNA reads as TGTGCCAGCAGCCCGGGGCGGCCAGGGGTCCAGTACTTC.

This clonotype was detected ten times or more. This sequence joins TRBV29-1 and TRBJ2-7, with TRBD2 matching 7 bases. Trimming took 6 bases from V and 4 from J; bases not matched to a gene: 3. This CDR3 contains 11 residues. Looked up from germline, CDR1 is SQVTM and CDR2 is ANQGSEA. As DNA, the CDR3 is TGCAGCGTCAACGGGGGGTACGAGCAGTACTTC. Translated: CSVNGGYEQYF.

This clonotype was detected ten times or more. The genes are TRBV3-1 and TRBJ1-4, with D hard to call. V lost 0 bases and J lost 10, with 18 bases in between. The CDR3 loop spans 16 amino acids. The germline V gene has CDR1 LGHDT and CDR2 YNNKEL (reference sequence). CDR3 sequence (DNA): TGTGCCAGCAGCCAAGATATAAGAGGGCGTTCGAGAAAACTGTTTTTT. It is translated as CASSQDIRGRSRKLFF.

The CDR3 loop reads CASSSTSGDEQYF. The CDR3 DNA sequence: TGCGCCAGCAGCTCGACGTCAGGGGACGAGCAGTACTTC. V and J are TRBV5-1 and TRBJ2-7; weak D call: TRBD1 (6 bases). CDR3 length: 13 residues. The germline V gene encodes CDR1 SGHRS and CDR2 YFSETQ. Deletions cut 3 bases from V and 5 bases from J, with 12 bases between.

This CDR3 is CASSYGTGRTDTQYF. The CDR3, as DNA: TGTGCCAGCAGTTATGGGACAGGACGAACAGATACGCAGTATTTT. The chain carries TRBV12-3 or TRBV12-4 and TRBJ2-3; 8 nucleotides match TRBD1. V was clipped by 4 bases and J by 3 bases; unmatched bases: 6. The CDR3 contains 15 residues.

The chain couples TRBV13 to TRBJ2-3; D possibly matches TRBD1 or TRBD2 (6 bases each). CDR3 length equals 12 residues. CDR1 is PRHDT and CDR2 is FYEKMQ in the germline V gene (reference sequence). Trimming took off 2 bases at V and 14 bases at J, with 14 bases between the two ends. CDR3 amino acids: CASSLYREDAYF. The DNA of the CDR3 is TGTGCCAGCAGCTTATACAGGGAGGACGCGTATTTT. The whole variable domain, remainder taken from reference TRBV13 and TRBJ2-3, is AAGVIQSPRHLIKEKRETATLKCYPIPRHDTVYWYQQGPGQDPQFLISFYEKMQSDKGSIPDRFSAQQFSDYHSELNMSSLELGDSALYFCASSLYREDAYFGPGTRLTVL.

This clonotype was found many times. The chain employs TRBV29-1 and TRBJ2-7, with 7 bases identical to TRBD2. Germline trimming cut 5 bases from V and 2 bases from J; bases unmatched to any gene: 6. This CDR3 comprises 13 residues. CDR1 is SQVTM and CDR2 is ANQGSEA in the germline V gene. The CDR3 coding sequence is TGCAGCGTTACGGCTAGCGGAACCTACGAGCAGTACTTC. Translating gives CSVTASGTYEQYF.

The chain couples TRBV20-1 to TRBJ1-6; TRBD1 is a possible D gene (6 bases). Germline CDR1 DFQATT, CDR2 SNEGSKA (reference sequence). V shed 3 bases and J shed 4 bases, with 19 bases lying between them. This CDR3 has 17 amino acids. CDR3 protein: CSARDFGDNKYNSPLHF. CDR3 bases: TGCAGTGCTAGGGATTTTGGGGACAATAAGTATAATTCACCCCTCCACTTT.

This clonotype occurred a few times. The chain is built from TRBV20-1 and TRBJ2-1; 12 positions match TRBD2. The V and J ends lost 1 base and 5 bases, in that order; junction bases with no gene match: 3. Germline values: CDR1 DFQATT, CDR2 SNEGSKA (reference sequence). The CDR3 runs 15 residues. For the CDR3, the DNA is TGCAGTGCTAGAGGTGGACTAGCGGGAAACAATGAGCAGTTCTTC. This gives the protein CSARGGLAGNNEQFF.

This clonotype was counted only a few times. The gene calls are TRBV28 and TRBJ2-7; either TRBD1 or TRBD2 may fit D (5 bases each). Germline-derived CDR1 and CDR2 are MDHEN and SYDVKM. Deletions cut 1 base from V and 3 bases from J, with 16 bases between. The CDR3 length is 16 residues. This CDR3 reads CASSLFRGGQIYEQYF. The DNA of the CDR3 is TGTGCCAGCAGTTTATTCCGGGGCGGTCAAATCTACGAGCAGTACTTC.

The sample holds one count of this clonotype. This sequence joins TRBV27 and TRBJ1-4; possible D gene TRBD1, 6 bases. Looked up from germline, CDR1 is MNHEY and CDR2 is SMNVEV (reference sequence). This CDR3 comprises 13 residues. V lost 5 bases and J 8 bases, leaving 12 bases between the germline ends. CDR3 DNA: TGTGCCAGCAGTGCGTACAGGGAGGAAAAACTGTTTTTT. Protein: CASSAYREEKLFF.

This sequence joins TRBV29-1 and TRBJ2-1, with 9 bases aligning to TRBD2. The CDR3 is made up of 15 amino acids. CDR1 and CDR2 (germline): SQVTM, ANQGSEA. J lost 0 bases, V lost 7 bases, and 7 bases had no gene match. CDR3: CSAREGQLSYNEQFF. The CDR3 coding sequence is TGCAGCGCGCGGGAGGGACAGCTCTCCTACAATGAGCAGTTCTTC.

The CDR3 DNA reads as TGTGCCAGCAGTTTAGGGGGTTTGGATACGCAGTATTTT. It encodes CASSLGGLDTQYF. The V and J genes are TRBV28 and TRBJ2-3; D is tentatively TRBD1 or TRBD2 (5 bases each). V lost 2 bases and J 6 bases, leaving 9 bases between the germline ends. Looked up from germline, CDR1 is MDHEN and CDR2 is SYDVKM. The CDR3 is 13 residues long.